Listed below are T cell receptor beta chains from one sample, sequenced in a study of early T cells in non-severe SARS-CoV-2 infection. TCRdb independently ran MiXCR on the 5' RACE reads; one entry per CDR3 protein. This table has 40,000 to 45,000 distinct CDR3 sequences, about 6% appearing once. The specimen was whole blood, collected at baseline. These receptors were obtained from an adult who was a healthcare worker with PCR-confirmed SARS-CoV-2 infection or an uninfected control (not recorded which). Both conserved end residues are part of each CDR3. A D gene is named only where the DNA matches it firmly. Size is omitted from some rows. Given values are once, few, many or a class for expanded clones.

TRBV7-6	TRBD1	many	TRBJ2-1	TGTGCCAGCAGCTTCGGACAGGGGAACAACAATGAGCAGTTCTTC	CASSFGQGNNNEQFF
TRBV7-3	NA	many	TRBJ1-6	TGTGCCAGCAGCGCAGACGGGAGCTCCTATAATTCACCCCTCCACTTT	CASSADGSSYNSPLHF
TRBV19	NA	NA	TRBJ1-5	TGTGCCAGTTCGAAAACAGGGAGCTTCAATCAGCCCCAGCATTTT	CASSKTGSFNQPQHF
TRBV6-5	TRBD1	NA	TRBJ1-6	TGTGCCAGCAGTTACCAGGACAGGATTGGGTCACCCCTCCACTTT	CASSYQDRIGSPLHF
TRBV11-2	NA	many	TRBJ2-2	TGTGCCAGCAGCTTGGGGTCCAGGGCCCCCGGGGAGCTGTTTTTT	CASSLGSRAPGELFF
TRBV7-2	NA	many	TRBJ1-5	TGTGCCAGCAGCTTAGCGTCGGATCAGCCCCAGCATTTT	CASSLASDQPQHF
TRBV28	NA	many	TRBJ2-2	TGTGCCAGCAGTTCAGGGGGGAGCACCGGGGAGCTGTTTTTT	CASSSGGSTGELFF
TRBV28	NA	many	TRBJ1-2	TGTGCCAGCAGTTTAAGGCAGGGGAACTATGGCTACACCTTC	CASSLRQGNYGYTF
TRBV7-2	TRBD2	many	TRBJ2-5	TGTGCGGCGGGGGGGTACCAAGAGACCCAGTACTTC	CAAGGYQETQYF
TRBV25-1	TRBD1	few	TRBJ1-4	TGTGCCAGCAGTAGACAGGGGAATGAAAAACTGTTTTTT	CASSRQGNEKLFF
TRBV12-3/TRBV12-4	NA	few	TRBJ2-1	TGTGCCAGCAGCATGGATGATGAGCAGTTCTTC	CASSMDDEQFF
TRBV5-1	NA	many	TRBJ1-4	TGCGCCAGCAGCTTGGACAACGATGAAAAACTGTTTTTT	CASSLDNDEKLFF
TRBV12-3/TRBV12-4	NA	NA	TRBJ2-5	TGTGCCAGCAGTTTAGACGAGACCCAGTACTTC	CASSLDETQYF
TRBV7-2	NA	many	TRBJ2-1	TGTGCCAGCAGCCCCCGAGGGGGGGGCGGCGATGAGCAGTTCTTC	CASSPRGGGGDEQFF
TRBV1	NA	NA	TRBJ2-3	TGCACCAGCAGCCGCCGACTACCGGGGTCCACAGATACGCAGTATTTT	CTSSRRLPGSTDTQYF
TRBV19	NA	many	TRBJ1-3	TGTGCCAGTAGTATAGATCCGGGTACAGGAAACACCATATATTTT	CASSIDPGTGNTIYF
TRBV30	NA	NA	TRBJ1-5	TGTGCCTGGAGTAGGGGGAGAGATCAGCCCCAGCATTTT	CAWSRGRDQPQHF
TRBV28	NA	many	TRBJ1-3	TGTGCCAGCAGTCCCAGGGCGGCTGCTGGAAACACCATATATTTT	CASSPRAAAGNTIYF
TRBV12-3/TRBV12-4	NA	many	TRBJ2-7	TGTGCCAGCAGTTTATTCAGCTCGGGTTACGAGCAGTACTTC	CASSLFSSGYEQYF
TRBV20-1	NA	many	TRBJ1-1	TGCAGTGCGAGGGGGAACACTGAAGCTTTCTTT	CSARGNTEAFF
TRBV19	NA	many	TRBJ2-5	TGTGCCAGTAGTATAGCTGCGGGGACGCAAGAGACCCAGTACTTC	CASSIAAGTQETQYF
TRBV6-4	NA	many	TRBJ2-3	TGTGCCAGCAGAGAGTCTAGCACAGATACGCAGTATTTT	CASRESSTDTQYF
TRBV2	TRBD1	many	TRBJ2-7	TGTGCCAGCAGTCCCATTACAGGGGGCCTCTACGAGCAGTACTTC	CASSPITGGLYEQYF
TRBV7-2	NA	many	TRBJ2-7	TGTGCCAGCAGCTTAGGGGGGAAGAGCTACGAGCAGTACTTC	CASSLGGKSYEQYF
TRBV5-4	NA	many	TRBJ1-3	TGTGCCAGCAGCTCGCCGGGGGAAACTGGTGGAAACACCATATATTTT	CASSSPGETGGNTIYF
TRBV4-1	TRBD1	many	TRBJ2-1	TGCGCCAGCAGCAGGGGGACAGGTGATAATGAGCAGTTCTTC	CASSRGTGDNEQFF
TRBV5-4	TRBD1	NA	TRBJ2-7	TGTGCCAGCAGCTTACCAGACAGGGGCTACGAGCAGTACTTC	CASSLPDRGYEQYF
TRBV6-6	TRBD1	few	TRBJ1-2	TGTGCCAGCAGTAGGGACAGCACTAACTATGGCTACACCTTC	CASSRDSTNYGYTF
TRBV7-2	TRBD2	many	TRBJ2-1	TGTGCCAGCAGCAACAGACTAGCGGGCAATGAGCAGTTCTTC	CASSNRLAGNEQFF
TRBV5-4	NA	many	TRBJ1-2	TGTGCCAGCAGCTTGTCCCAGGGGAGGTATGGCTACACCTTC	CASSLSQGRYGYTF
TRBV5-6	NA	NA	TRBJ1-2	TGTGTCAGCAGTCCTCCCCGGACACCATTCTATGGCTACACCTTC	CVSSPPRTPFYGYTF
TRBV7-9	NA	NA	TRBJ2-1	TGTGCCAGCAGCTTGCCCGGTGGAGGGGGCGATGAGCAGTTCTTC	CASSLPGGGGDEQFF
TRBV15	NA	NA	TRBJ2-7	TGTGCCACCAGCCCTCGACTGACCCCCTACGAGCAGTACTTC	CATSPRLTPYEQYF
TRBV7-9	TRBD1	many	TRBJ1-2	TGTGCCAGCAGATCCACAGGGGAAATCTATGGCTACACCTTC	CASRSTGEIYGYTF
TRBV20-1	TRBD1	many	TRBJ1-5	TGCAGTGCTACACAGGGGCAGCCCCAGCATTTT	CSATQGQPQHF
TRBV4-3	NA	many	TRBJ1-1	TGCGCCAGCAGCCACGCGGGACGGATGAACACTGAAGCTTTCTTT	CASSHAGRMNTEAFF
TRBV4-3	NA	few	TRBJ1-4	TGCGCCAGCAGCCAAGTTTATGGACCCCCTAATGAAAAACTGTTTTTT	CASSQVYGPPNEKLFF
TRBV13	NA	many	TRBJ2-3	TGTGCCAGCAGCTTAGTGCCCGCGGTGGCAGATACGCAGTATTTT	CASSLVPAVADTQYF
TRBV7-9	TRBD1	NA	TRBJ1-6	TGTGCCAGCAGCTTAGAGGGGGCCAATTCACCCCTCCACTTT	CASSLEGANSPLHF
TRBV10-3	NA	few	TRBJ1-1	TGTGCCATCAGTGCGCTATCGAACACTGAAGCTTTCTTT	CAISALSNTEAFF
TRBV10-1	TRBD1	many	TRBJ2-7	TGCGCCAGCAGTAAGCCCGGGACAGCGGAAGAGCAGTACTTC	CASSKPGTAEEQYF
TRBV7-6	NA	medium-sized	TRBJ2-3	TGTGCCAGCAGCTCAGGGAGGGGGGGAGATACGCAGTATTTT	CASSSGRGGDTQYF
TRBV4-3	TRBD2	NA	TRBJ2-5	TGCGCCAGCAGCCAAGGATCCGGGGGGGGTCAAGAGACCCAGTACTTC	CASSQGSGGGQETQYF
TRBV7-2	TRBD1	many	TRBJ1-3	TGTGCCAGCAGCTTAGAGTACGGACAGGGGGCCATATATTTT	CASSLEYGQGAIYF
TRBV11-2	TRBD2	few	TRBJ2-1	TGTGCCAGCAGCTTATTGGGCGGGGGGACTAGCTCCTACAATGAGCAGTTCTTC	CASSLLGGGTSSYNEQFF
TRBV29-1	NA	NA	TRBJ2-3	TGCAGCATAGACCTGGGCACAGATACGCAGTATTTT	CSIDLGTDTQYF
TRBV6-6	NA	NA	TRBJ2-5	TGTGCCAGCAGTGCCAAAGAGACCCAGTACTTC	CASSAKETQYF
TRBV10-1	NA	many	TRBJ1-1	TGCGCCAGCAGTGATGGGGGCGGCACTGAAGCTTTCTTT	CASSDGGGTEAFF
TRBV7-2	NA	NA	TRBJ1-5	TGTGCCAGCAGCGCCGGGGTCGACCAGCCCCAGCATTTT	CASSAGVDQPQHF
TRBV7-9	NA	once	TRBJ2-2	TGTGCCAGCAGCCCGGGACAACCCACCGGGGAGCTGTTTTTT	CASSPGQPTGELFF
TRBV12-3/TRBV12-4	NA	few	TRBJ2-1	TGTGCCAGCAGTTTAGCGGGGGGATACAATGAGCAGTTCTTC	CASSLAGGYNEQFF
TRBV20-1	NA	few	TRBJ1-5	TGCAGTGCTAGAGATACACAAGCACGACAGCCCCAGCATTTT	CSARDTQARQPQHF
TRBV5-1	NA	NA	TRBJ1-6	TGCGCCAGCAGCTTGGCCGGGGGAAGCAATTCACCCCTCCACTTT	CASSLAGGSNSPLHF
TRBV20-1	NA	NA	TRBJ2-5	TGCAGTGCTCCCGGGGGGCCTGGCGAGACCCAGTACTTC	CSAPGGPGETQYF
TRBV7-8	NA	NA	TRBJ2-5	TGTGCCAGCAGCTCCTTACAAGAGACCCAGTACTTC	CASSSLQETQYF